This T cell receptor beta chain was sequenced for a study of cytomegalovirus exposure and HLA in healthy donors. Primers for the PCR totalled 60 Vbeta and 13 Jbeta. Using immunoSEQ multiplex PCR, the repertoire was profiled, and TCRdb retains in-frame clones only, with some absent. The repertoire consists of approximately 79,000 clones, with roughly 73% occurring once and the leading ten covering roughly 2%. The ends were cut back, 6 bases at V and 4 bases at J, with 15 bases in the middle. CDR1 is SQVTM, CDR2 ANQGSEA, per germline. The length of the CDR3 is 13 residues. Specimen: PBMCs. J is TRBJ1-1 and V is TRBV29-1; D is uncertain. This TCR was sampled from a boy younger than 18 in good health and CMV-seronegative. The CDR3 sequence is CSVDTEVTTEAFF. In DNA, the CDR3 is TGCAGCGTGGATACAGAAGTAACCACTGAAGCTTTCTTT.